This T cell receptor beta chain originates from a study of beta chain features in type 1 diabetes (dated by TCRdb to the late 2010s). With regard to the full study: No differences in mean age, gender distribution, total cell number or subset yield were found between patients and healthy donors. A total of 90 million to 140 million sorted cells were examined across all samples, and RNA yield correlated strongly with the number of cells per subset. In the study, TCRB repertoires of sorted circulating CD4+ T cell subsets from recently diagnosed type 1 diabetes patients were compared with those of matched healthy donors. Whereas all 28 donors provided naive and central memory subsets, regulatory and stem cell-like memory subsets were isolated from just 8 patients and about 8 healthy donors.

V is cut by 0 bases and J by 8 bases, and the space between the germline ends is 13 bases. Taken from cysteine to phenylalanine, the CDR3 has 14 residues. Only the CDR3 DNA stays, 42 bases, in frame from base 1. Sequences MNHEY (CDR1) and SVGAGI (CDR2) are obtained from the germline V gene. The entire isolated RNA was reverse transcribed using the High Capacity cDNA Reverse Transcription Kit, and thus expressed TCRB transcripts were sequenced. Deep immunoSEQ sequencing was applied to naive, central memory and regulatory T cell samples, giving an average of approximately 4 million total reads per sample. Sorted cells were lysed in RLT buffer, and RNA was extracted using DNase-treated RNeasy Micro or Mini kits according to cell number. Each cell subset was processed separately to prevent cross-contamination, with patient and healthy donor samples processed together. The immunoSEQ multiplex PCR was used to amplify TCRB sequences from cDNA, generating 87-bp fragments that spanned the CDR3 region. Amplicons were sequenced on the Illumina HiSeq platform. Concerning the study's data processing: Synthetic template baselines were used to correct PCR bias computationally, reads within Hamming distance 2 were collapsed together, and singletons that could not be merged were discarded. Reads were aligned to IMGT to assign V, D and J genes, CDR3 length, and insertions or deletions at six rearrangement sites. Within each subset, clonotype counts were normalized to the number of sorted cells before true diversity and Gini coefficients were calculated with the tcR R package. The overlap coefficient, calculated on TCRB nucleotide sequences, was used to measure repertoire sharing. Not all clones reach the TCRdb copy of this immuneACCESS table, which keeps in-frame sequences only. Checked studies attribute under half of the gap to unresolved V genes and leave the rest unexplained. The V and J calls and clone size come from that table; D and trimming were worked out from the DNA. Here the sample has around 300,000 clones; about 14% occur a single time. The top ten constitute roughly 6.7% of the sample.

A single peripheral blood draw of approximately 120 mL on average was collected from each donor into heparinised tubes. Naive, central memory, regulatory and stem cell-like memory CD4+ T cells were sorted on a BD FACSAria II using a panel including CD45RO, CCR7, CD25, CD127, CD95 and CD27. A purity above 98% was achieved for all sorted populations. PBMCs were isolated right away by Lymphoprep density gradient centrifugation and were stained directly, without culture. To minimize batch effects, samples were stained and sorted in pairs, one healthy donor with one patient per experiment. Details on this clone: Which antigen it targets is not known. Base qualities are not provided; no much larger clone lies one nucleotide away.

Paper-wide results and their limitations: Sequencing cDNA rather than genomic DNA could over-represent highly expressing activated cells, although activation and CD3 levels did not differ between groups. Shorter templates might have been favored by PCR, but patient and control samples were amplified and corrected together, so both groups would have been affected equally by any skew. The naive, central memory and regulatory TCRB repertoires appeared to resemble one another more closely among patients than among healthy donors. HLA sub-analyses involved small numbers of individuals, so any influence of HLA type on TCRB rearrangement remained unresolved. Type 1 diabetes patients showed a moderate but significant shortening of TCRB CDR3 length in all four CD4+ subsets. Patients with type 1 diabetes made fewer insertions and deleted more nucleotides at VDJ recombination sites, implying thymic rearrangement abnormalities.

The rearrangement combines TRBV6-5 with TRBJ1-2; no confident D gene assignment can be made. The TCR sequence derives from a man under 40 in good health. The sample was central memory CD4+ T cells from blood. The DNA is TGTGCCAGCAGTTACTCCGCTCGGAATAACGGCTACACCTTC. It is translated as CASSYSARNNGYTF.